What follows describes a single TCR beta chain. Participants were placed into cohorts based on the clinical history they reported. Sequencing used immunoSEQ multiplex PCR; TCRdb keeps in-frame clones, though not all of them. This sample has about 440,000 clones; about 85% occur once, and the top ten carry under 2%. The data originate from a study of blood T cell repertoires in COVID-19. Across the whole study: Both acute and convalescent COVID-19 samples were obtained from the United States, Italy and Spain.

V lost 4 bases and J 8 bases, leaving 12 bases between the germline ends. The germline gives CDR1 LGHDT, CDR2 YNNKEL (reference sequence). The CDR3 is made up of 13 amino acids. Sequenced sample: PBMCs or T cells enriched from blood (not recorded which). The TCR comes from a woman younger than 30 with acute COVID-19. The chain is built from TRBV3-1 (or the pseudogene TRBV3-2) and TRBJ2-1; possibly TRBD1 for D (5 bases). DNA for the CDR3: TGTGCCAGCAGCCTAAGGGGAATATATGAGCAGTTCTTC. Its translation is CASSLRGIYEQFF.